This T cell receptor beta chain came from a study of cytomegalovirus exposure and HLA in healthy donors (dated by TCRdb to 2015 to 2018). Notes on the research overall: According to an earlier analysis of several hundred of the donors, 150 million to 200 million T cells yielded over 100 million unique TCR beta sequences and more than 250 Gb of sequence data. Roughly 300 gigabases of sequencing data and around 85 million unique TCR sequences made up an early release that covered some 640 HLA-typed donors. Of the 300 to 400 genotyped donors, around 81% fell in the genetic ancestry cluster associated with self-reported Caucasian donors. The study aimed to test whether signatures of past pathogen exposure could be identified by cataloging public T cell receptors. The T cell repertoires of under 750 subjects were profiled by immunosequencing and related to cytomegalovirus serostatus. Along with the roughly 610-subject first cohort, a separate validation cohort of over a hundred different subjects was used. To predict cytomegalovirus infection status, the study brought together high-throughput TCR immunosequencing, statistical association of individual TCRs with disease status, and machine learning. A later analysis re-examined previously published TCR beta repertoires from more than 600 donors and added high-resolution HLA genotyping to investigate patterns of TCR occurrence. In the later analysis, no new phenotypic data were used to find candidate immune exposures; instead, reliance was placed on TCR beta sequences and their occurrence across donors. An earlier analysis of 587 of the donors applied high-throughput TCR beta sequencing to assess whether each TCR beta V gene segment acted as functional or pseudogenic. Alongside the repertoire data, information on donor age, sex, ethnicity and CMV serostatus was compiled. Genome-wide SNP genotypes for about 65% of the roughly 670 donors were used in a later genetic analysis, which treated that subset as a discovery cohort. All discovery cohort repertoires had been generated on a single sequencing platform. HLA typing included class I and class II loci at four-digit resolution. Typing coverage differed by locus: A, B, C, DRB1 and DQB1 were typed in roughly 620-640 donors, DQA1 in about 560, DPA1 in nearly 610, and DPB1 in 472. Several DR-DQ haplotypes were handled as single units for association and clustering, since linkage in the cohort was strong. Among roughly 370 genotyped donors of the cohort, an average of approximately 240,000 unique TCR beta nucleotide sequences were sequenced per donor, roughly 20% of them non-productive.

Library preparation employed the immunoSEQ multiplex PCR assay. For the multiplex PCR, a mixture combining 60 forward primers for TCR Vbeta segments and 13 reverse primers for TCR Jbeta segments was used. A multiplex PCR assay on genomic DNA amplified the CDR3 region of rearranged TCR beta genes. Amplified TCR beta libraries were sequenced as 87-base-pair reads on the Illumina HiSeq System. Under the source paper's analysis protocol: Across the 670 or so repertoires, a later analysis counted approximately 75 million unique TCR beta chains, around 11 million of which were shared by at least two donors. Raw reads were error-corrected and collapsed into unique sequences with a nearest-neighbor algorithm that merged closely related sequences to remove PCR and sequencing errors. V, D and J gene segments were assigned by aligning CDR3 sequences to IMGT reference sequences. For a sequence to be retained, a match of at least six nucleotides to both a V gene segment and a J gene segment was required. A rearrangement counted as productive if the CDR3 had no stop codons and remained in frame with V and J, and every other rearrangement counted as non-productive. Following IMGT convention, CDR3 was defined as the stretch from the second conserved V-encoded cysteine up to the conserved J-encoded phenylalanine. The earlier analysis of around 640 of the donors excluded sequences that lacked an unambiguous match to a single V gene segment. An earlier analysis of 587 of the donors classified V segments as functional when productive rearrangements were above 56.7% and as segregating when the standard deviation between donors was above 5%. To diagnose cytomegalovirus status from the catalog of TCR beta chain sequences, a statistical classification framework was built. In a later analysis, TCR nucleotide sequences were compared against IMGT/GENE-DB human TR gene sequences so that V and J genes could be assigned. A later analysis assigned CDR3 sequences and most-parsimonious VDJ recombination scenarios with the TCRdist pipeline. In a later analysis, every TCR beta chain was defined by the combination of its CDR3 amino acid sequence and its V-gene family, and reads without a unique V-gene family were dropped. To address suspected cross-contamination and a sequencing artifact, a later analysis removed 450 to 700 highly shared, low-generation-probability nucleotide sequences. For each public chain, a later analysis derived a clonal expansion index from normalized ranks of inferred template counts within each repertoire. In a later analysis, generation probabilities were computed with a VDJ recombination model fitted to out-of-frame rearrangements, and the resulting probabilities were checked against IGoR. In a later analysis, hypergeometric tests were used to score TCR-TCR, TCR-HLA and TCR-CMV co-occurrence, with a repertoire-size bias correction applied to TCR pairs. To estimate false discovery rates, a later analysis permuted the HLA or CMV assignments 20 times. In a later analysis, co-occurring TCRs were grouped using DBSCAN, with TCRdist sequence similarity added in when clustering inside HLA-allele-positive subsets. Co-occurrence clustering excluded repertoires with fewer than 30,000 or more than 120,000 public chains, plus five with anomalous nucleotide sharing. TCRdb obtained this table from immuneACCESS and retained in-frame rearrangements with V and J assigned. These tables miss some clones; where compared with another copy, unresolved V genes account for less than half of the shortfall, and the remainder is unexplained. That table supplies the V and J calls and clone size; D and trimming were determined from the DNA. The sample has 150,000 to 200,000 clones on record, 75% to 85% of them singletons. The ten largest clones take up 6% to 7.5% of the sample.

Trimming takes 7 bases from V and 5 bases from J, and the germline ends sit 14 bases apart. For CDR1 and CDR2, the germline V gene lists SNHLY and FYNNEI. The CDR3 goes from the cysteine to the phenylalanine over 13 residues. CDR3 DNA is the only sequence kept; it has 39 bases, read in frame from the first base. The cohort comprised 666 healthy bone marrow donors. All cohort members were sampled while nominally healthy, although unrecorded immune exposures were likely present. The donor tested CMV seropositive, placing the donor among the 289 seropositive members of the cohort. Each donor provided a peripheral blood sample, and peripheral blood mononuclear cells were used for TCR beta sequencing. Genomic DNA was extracted from the blood cell samples with the Qiagen DNeasy Blood Extraction Kit. Broad study findings and their caveats: A cluster of highly shared sequence variants was judged likely to be a technical artifact of the sequencing pipeline. It was suggested by the authors that the approach could potentially be generalized to other disease states and immunological phenotypes. Assigning TCR associations to individual alleles was difficult when HLA alleles, especially DR and DQ, strongly co-occurred. V-gene and J-gene trimming of TCR beta chains was associated with a missense DCLRE1C variant in a later genetic analysis, and the association was replicated in an independent cohort. Because counts were too low, more than 15 rarely observed V segments, including chromosome 9 orphons, were excluded from the earlier analysis of 587 of the donors. Most CMV-associated TCR beta chains appeared to be HLA-restricted in a later analysis, and the HLA associations seemed to be driven largely by CMV exposure. Correlated functional status among segregating V segments might reflect linkage disequilibrium, but an unknown experimental factor could not be ruled out. The study listed 150 to 200 TCR beta chains as associated with cytomegalovirus. Cytomegalovirus status was reported to be diagnosed by the classifier with high specificity and sensitivity in both the original and validation cohorts. In a later analysis, over 15,000 TCR beta sequences were associated with specific HLA alleles at a false discovery rate of 0.05. Because HLA typing was unavailable for some donors at each locus, only the typed subset was used in association tests. Some IMGT-functional V segments, including TRBV6-2 and TRBV6-3, could not be told apart with the 87-base-pair reads, so those segments were excluded. Across donors, most TCR sequences were observed very rarely, whereas some public TCRs were present in many individuals. A later analysis reported that several top co-occurrence clusters appeared linked to parvovirus B19, influenza, CMV and Epstein-Barr virus. In an earlier analysis of around 500 of the donors, most TCR beta V segments appeared in productive rearrangements about 87% or about 30% of the time, broadly matching IMGT annotations. A further reported finding was that TCR beta sequences accurately predicted the HLA-A and HLA-B alleles for most subjects in the first cohort. Immune exposure information for the cohort was limited to CMV serostatus. A later analysis found that TCR association rates varied across HLA loci, with DRB1 alleles showing the most associated TCRs and HLA-C alleles the fewest. The presence/absence analyses assumed that sequencing depth was roughly uniform across donors, and that assumption may not be true. A later genetic analysis reported fewer N-insertions in productive TCRs among donors in an Asian-associated ancestry cluster than the roughly 640-donor mean. A later analysis found that HLA-associated TCR beta chains were more clonally expanded and had lower generation probabilities than equally common non-associated chains. Three of the identified cytomegalovirus-associated TCR beta chains were confirmed in vitro to be specific for cytomegalovirus antigens. This cohort had only TCR beta chains sequenced, and the lack of alpha or paired-chain data limited which features could be detected.

With respect to this clone: It has no known antigen specificity. Qualities for individual bases were not recorded, and no much larger clone is one base off.

The source is a young man in good health and CMV-seropositive. The specimen sequenced was PBMCs. In this chain, TRBV2 is recombined with TRBJ1-2; matching of 6 bases hints at TRBD1 as the D gene. For the CDR3, the sequence is CASNLRTAYGYTF. The nucleotide sequence is given as TGTGCCAGCAACCTCCGGACAGCTTATGGCTACACCTTC.